The 21 T cell receptor beta chains reported below all come from one sample, sequenced in a study of T cell repertoires in cytomegalovirus infection. TCRdb re-derived calls from the reads in MiXCR, one entry per CDR3 protein. The table lists approximately 1,000,000 distinct CDR3 sequences, approximately 32% of them singletons. For these TCRs, the target antigens are not known. Sequencing was performed on cultured CD8+ T cells from PBMCs, taken from culture after CMV antigen stimulation. These receptor sequences come from a human donor in good health (CMV status not recorded). Some clones in this sample may be carry-over from other donors' samples.

This clonotype was seen only a few times. The chain uses TRBV7-9 and TRBJ2-5; D is undetermined. The CDR3 is made up of 14 amino acids. Germline V gives CDR1 SEHNR, CDR2 FQNEAQ (reference sequence). V lost 1 base and J 2 bases, leaving 8 bases between the germline ends. CDR3 bases: TGTGCCAGCAGCTTAGTTCAAATACAAGAGACCCAGTACTTC. It specifies CASSLVQIQETQYF.

The chain carries TRBV28 and TRBJ2-4, with 7 bases matching TRBD1. Germline trimming cut 5 bases from V and 11 bases from J; bases unmatched to any gene: 15. CDR1 is MDHEN and CDR2 is SYDVKM in the germline V gene. The CDR3 has 15 residues. Written as DNA, the CDR3 is TGTGCCAGCAGTCATGTTGACAGGGCCCCGAATGTTCAGTACTTC. This encodes CASSHVDRAPNVQYF.

This clonotype was counted only a few times. The V gene is TRBV7-9, the J gene TRBJ2-6; D not resolved. This CDR3 has 14 amino acids. In germline, CDR1 is SEHNR, CDR2 FQNEAQ (reference sequence). V dropped 5 bases and J dropped 3 bases, with 8 bases sitting between them. CDR3 nucleotide sequence: TGTGCCAGCAGCCATGCAAGTGGGGCCAACGTCCTGACTTTC. It specifies CASSHASGANVLTF.

The rearrangement links TRBV27 to TRBJ2-5; the D call may be TRBD1 or TRBD2 (5 bases each). CDR3 length: 14 residues. Germline V gives CDR1 MNHEY, CDR2 SMNVEV (reference sequence). Trimming removed 3 bases at V and 5 bases at J, with 13 bases between. The CDR3 is CASSFVGVGETQYF. CDR3 in DNA: TGTGCCAGCAGTTTTGTGGGGGTAGGGGAGACCCAGTACTTC.

The V and J genes are TRBV4-3 and TRBJ2-1; D perhaps matches TRBD2 (5 bases). The CDR3 is 15 residues long. In germline, CDR1 is LGHNA, CDR2 YSLEER. Trimming pared 3 bases from V and 5 bases from J, leaving 14 bases between. The CDR3 DNA is TGCGCCAGCAGCCATACTCCCGGGGTAGACAATGAGCAGTTCTTC. Translated: CASSHTPGVDNEQFF.

V is TRBV27 and J is TRBJ1-1; tentative D call: TRBD1 (6 bases). V lost 3 bases and J lost 5, with 10 bases in between. Germline V lookup: CDR1 MNHEY, CDR2 SMNVEV (reference sequence). The CDR3 length is 13 residues. The CDR3 nucleotides are TGTGCCAGCAGTTTCTCAGGGGAAACTGAAGCTTTCTTT. Protein sequence: CASSFSGETEAFF.

This rearrangement joins TRBV13 to TRBJ1-1; 9 bases match TRBD1. The CDR3 sequence is 16 residues long. The J segment lost 10 bases and the V segment lost 5 bases, leaving 17 bases of the junction unmatched. CDR1 and CDR2 (germline): PRHDT, FYEKMQ (reference sequence). Written as DNA, the CDR3 is TGTGCCAGCAGCGCAAACAGGGGGCGCGGGTTGGCTGGAGCTTTCTTT. Protein sequence: CASSANRGRGLAGAFF.

Worth noting for this clonotype: A much larger clone lies a single base off, so this may be a read error. The rearrangement uses TRBV7-9 and TRBJ1-1; 7 nucleotides align to TRBD1. This CDR3 contains 18 residues. With V trimmed by 5 bases and J by 1 base, 16 bases remained unmatched. In germline, CDR1 is SEHNR, CDR2 FQNEAQ (reference sequence). CDR3 bases: TGTGCCAGCAGCCTCTCAGAAGGGGGCCACCTTACGAACACTGAAGCTTTCTTT. Encoded protein: CASSLSEGGHLTNTEAFF.

This clonotype was observed at least ten times. The chain uses TRBV7-8 and TRBJ1-1; D might be TRBD1 (5 bases). From germline, CDR1 is SGHVS and CDR2 FQNEAQ. This CDR3 is built from 15 residues. The V end was cut by 1 base, the J end by 1 base, with 10 bases between. CDR3 residues: CASSLDSTANTEAFF. CDR3 DNA: TGTGCCAGCAGCTTAGATTCGACAGCGAACACTGAAGCTTTCTTT.

This clonotype was detected a few times. This chain connects TRBV6-1 to TRBJ2-1; D possibly corresponds to TRBD2 (7 bases). CDR1 MNHNS and CDR2 SASEGT come from the germline V gene. The V gene lost 1 base and the J gene lost 0 bases, with 10 bases spanning the gap. The CDR3 spans 16 residues. CDR3 residues: CASSEGGGASYNEQFF. Here the CDR3 DNA reads TGTGCCAGCAGTGAAGGAGGGGGGGCCTCCTACAATGAGCAGTTCTTC.

This clonotype appeared a few times. The chain combines TRBV4-1 with TRBJ2-3; unclear D gene. The CDR3 totals 16 residues. From germline, CDR1 is MGHRA and CDR2 YSYEKL. V lost 0 bases and J 0 bases, leaving 10 bases between the germline ends. The CDR3 nucleotides read TGCGCCAGCAGCCAAGATTACCGGCCTAGCACAGATACGCAGTATTTT. The encoded protein is CASSQDYRPSTDTQYF.

The chain couples TRBV7-4 to TRBJ1-4; TRBD1 matches 7 bases. CDR3 length: 15 residues. V gave up 5 bases and J gave up 4 bases; unmatched junction bases: 7. Germline V CDR1 and CDR2: SGHVT, SQSDAQ. The CDR3: CASSTGTALNEKLFF. In DNA form, the CDR3 reads TGTGCCAGCAGCACGGGGACAGCCCTTAATGAAAAACTGTTTTTT.

V and J are TRBV27 and TRBJ1-1; D remains ambiguous. Trimming removed 4 bases from V and 0 bases from J, with 12 bases in between. CDR1 is MNHEY, CDR2 SMNVEV, per germline (reference sequence). This CDR3 contains 15 residues. The chain's CDR3 is CASSSVYDLNTEAFF. The CDR3 nucleotides read TGTGCCAGCAGTTCAGTTTACGACTTGAACACTGAAGCTTTCTTT.

The CDR3 loop is CASSVAGGLNNSPLHF. DNA for the CDR3: TGTGCCAGCAGCGTAGCCGGAGGGCTAAATAATTCACCCCTCCACTTT. J is TRBJ1-6 and V is TRBV9; D is unresolved. Trimming pared 0 bases from V and 5 bases from J, leaving 12 bases between. CDR3 size: 16 residues. CDR1 and CDR2 from the germline V gene are SGDLS and YYNGEE.

This clonotype has just a few counts. The V and J genes are TRBV28 and TRBJ2-7, with 8 bases aligning to TRBD2. This CDR3 comprises 14 residues. V was clipped by 5 bases and J by 2 bases; unmatched bases: 5. The germline CDR1 and CDR2 sequences are MDHEN and SYDVKM. CDR3 amino acids: CASSPRGGAYEQYV. Written as DNA, the CDR3 is TGTGCCAGCAGTCCTCGGGGGGGGGCCTACGAGCAGTACGTC.

This clonotype was found a few times. V and J are TRBV12-3 or TRBV12-4 and TRBJ2-5; D is undetermined. Trimming removed 1 base from V and 7 bases from J, with 10 bases in between. The CDR3 length is 13 residues. CDR3 amino acids: CASSLVSLPTQYF. CDR3 sequence (DNA): TGTGCCAGCAGTTTAGTTTCCCTCCCGACCCAGTACTTC.

This clonotype was seen a single time. The CDR3, as DNA: TGTGCCAGCAGCTTAGGGAAGGGGACTCCCTATAATTCACCCCTCCACTTT. The encoded protein is CASSLGKGTPYNSPLHF. The chain links TRBV7-9 to TRBJ1-6; weak D call: TRBD1 (5 bases). The length of the CDR3 is 17 residues. V was cut by 1 base and J by 2 bases, with 12 bases left in between. Germline V gene lookup returns CDR1 SEHNR and CDR2 FQNEAQ (reference sequence). Full variable domain (outside the CDR3, taken from reference TRBV7-9 and TRBJ1-6): DTGVSQNPRHKITKRGQNVTFRCDPISEHNRLYWYRQTLGQGPEFLTYFQNEAQLEKSRLLSDRFSAERPKGSFSTLEIQRTEQGDSAMYLCASSLGKGTPYNSPLHFGNGTRLTVT.

This chain joins TRBV13 and TRBJ1-4; 7 nucleotides match TRBD1. The CDR3 covers 14 residues. Germline V gene data show CDR1 as PRHDT and CDR2 as FYEKMQ (reference sequence). With 4 bases clipped from V and 10 bases from J, the junction kept 9 bases outside the gene matches. In nucleotides, the CDR3 is TGTGCCAGCAGCTCCCAGGGGGTAATAAGAAAACTGTTTTTT. It is translated as CASSSQGVIRKLFF.

J is TRBJ2-3 and V is TRBV20-1, with 8 bases fitting TRBD1. The CDR3 is 14 amino acids. V dropped 0 bases and J dropped 5; count of bases not matched to a gene: 4. The germline CDR1 and CDR2 sequences are DFQATT and SNEGSKA (reference sequence). The DNA for the CDR3 is TGCAGTGCTAGAGACCAGGGGGCAGAAGATACGCAGTATTTT. Its translation is CSARDQGAEDTQYF.

This sequence joins TRBV27 and TRBJ1-1; D perhaps matches TRBD1 (6 bases). CDR1 MNHEY and CDR2 SMNVEV come from the germline V gene (reference sequence). This CDR3 has 16 residues. Between the trimmed V and J ends, which lost 1 base and 4 bases, there was a span of 16 bases. The CDR3 DNA follows: TGTGCCAGCAGTTTATACCCGGGACATCGGTCCACTGAAGCTTTCTTT. This codes for CASSLYPGHRSTEAFF.

A few counts support this clonotype. The chain couples TRBV5-4 to TRBJ1-1, with 10 bases matching TRBD1. With V trimmed by 4 bases and J by 7 bases, 7 bases remained unmatched. CDR1 and CDR2 (germline): SGHNT, YYREEE (reference sequence). The length of the CDR3 is 14 residues. CDR3 region: CASSGDRGLGEAFF. The CDR3 DNA is TGTGCCAGCAGCGGCGACAGGGGGCTGGGTGAAGCTTTCTTT.